The 32 T cell receptor beta chains presented below share a single source sample, sequenced in a study of T cell responses to AZD1222 COVID-19 vaccine. Measured with immunoSEQ multiplex PCR; TCRdb has only the in-frame clones, and not every one. The profile shows 100,000 to 150,000 clones, approximately 84% of them singletons. This sample comprised peripheral blood, obtained on day 0 of AZD1222 vaccination. The receptors here all came from an adult in good health.

The chain links TRBV28 to TRBJ1-1; D not resolved. The CDR3 extends over 14 amino acids. V lost 7 bases, J lost 7 bases, and 19 bases lay in between. Germline V CDR1 and CDR2: MDHEN, SYDVKM. The CDR3 spells CASTVRVSRFEAFF. The CDR3, as DNA: TGTGCCAGCACGGTCCGGGTTTCGAGATTTGAAGCTTTCTTT.

This sequence joins TRBV18 and TRBJ2-1; no clear D gene. Trimming removed 0 bases at V and 7 bases at J, with 7 bases between. The germline CDR1 and CDR2 sequences are KGHSH and LQKENI. The CDR3 is 13 residues long. The CDR3 spells CASSPPGFNEQFF. As DNA, the CDR3 is TGTGCCAGCTCACCACCAGGGTTTAATGAGCAGTTCTTC.

The chain uses TRBV9 and TRBJ1-5; the D is unclear. The length of the CDR3 is 16 residues. Germline CDR1 and CDR2: SGDLS and YYNGEE. Trimming removed 3 bases from V and 1 base from J, with 14 bases in between. The CDR3 nucleotides are TGTGCCAGCAGCGCCCAAGCAGACCTGAGCAATCAGCCCCAGCATTTT. It translates to CASSAQADLSNQPQHF.

The V gene is TRBV5-1, the J gene TRBJ2-7; no firm D call. CDR1 and CDR2 (germline): SGHRS, YFSETQ. Trimming removed 1 base from V and 3 bases from J, with 8 bases in between. The CDR3 extends over 13 amino acids. CDR3 coding DNA: TGCGCCAGCAGCTTGAGAATGGGCTACGAGCAGTACTTC. This gives the protein CASSLRMGYEQYF.

The CDR3 DNA is TGTGCCAGCAGTGAAGTACAGGGTGGTCAGCCCCAGCATTTT. Protein sequence: CASSEVQGGQPQHF. The rearrangement links TRBV6-1 to TRBJ1-5; TRBD1 is a possible D gene (6 bases). Trimming removed 1 base from V and 6 bases from J, with 10 bases in between. This CDR3 has 14 residues. Per the germline V gene, CDR1 is MNHNS and CDR2 is SASEGT.

This clone was recorded once. J is TRBJ1-3 and V is TRBV7-6; D gene unclear. The germline V gene has CDR1 SGHVS and CDR2 FNYEAQ. V gave up 4 bases and J gave up 0 bases, with 4 bases separating them. The CDR3 is made up of 13 amino acids. The CDR3 reads CASSSSSGNTIYF. The CDR3 DNA sequence: TGTGCCAGCAGCTCCAGCTCTGGAAACACCATATATTTT.

The chain combines TRBV6-6 with TRBJ2-3; D ambiguous. The CDR3 spans 12 residues. Germline V gene sequence: CDR1 MNHNY, CDR2 SVGAGI (reference sequence). V lost 3 bases, J lost 6 bases, and 7 bases lay in between. CDR3 sequence: CASSYGRDTQYF. The CDR3 bases are TGTGCCAGCAGTTATGGGCGGGATACGCAGTATTTT.

The genes are TRBV7-2 and TRBJ2-3; 9 bases match TRBD1. Germline V gene lookup returns CDR1 SGHTA and CDR2 FQGNSA. J was trimmed by 4 bases and V by 4 bases; bases with no gene match: 3. This CDR3 region has 14 residues. CDR3 region: CASSSGQGSDTQYF. The CDR3, as DNA: TGTGCCAGCAGCTCGGGACAGGGCTCAGATACGCAGTATTTT.

V is TRBV6-1 and J is TRBJ2-7, with D tentatively TRBD1 or TRBD2 (5 bases each). The CDR3 runs 16 residues. CDR1 and CDR2 (germline): MNHNS, SASEGT. The V gene lost 4 bases and the J gene lost 2 bases, with 18 bases spanning the gap. CDR3 sequence reads: CASSARPGPDPYEQYF. In DNA, the CDR3 is TGTGCCAGCAGTGCCCGACCGGGGCCAGATCCCTACGAGCAGTACTTC.

The chain recombines TRBV2 with TRBJ2-1; TRBD2 matches 7 bases. Germline loops: CDR1 SNHLY, CDR2 FYNNEI. There are 18 residues in the CDR3. The ends lost 4 bases at V and 4 bases at J; junction bases unmatched: 16. Here the CDR3 DNA reads TGTGCCAGCAGTGTGGGTTCCAGAGGCAGCGGGGAGTACAATGAGCAGTTCTTC. Protein product: CASSVGSRGSGEYNEQFF.

CDR3 DNA sequence: TGTGCCAGCTCACCAATAGGACAGGCAAATCAGCCCCAGCATTTT. Amino acid sequence: CASSPIGQANQPQHF. The V and J genes are TRBV18 and TRBJ1-5; 7 nucleotides line up with TRBD1. Trimming cost V 2 bases and J 4 bases; bases outside gene matches: 5. Germline loops: CDR1 KGHSH, CDR2 LQKENI. CDR3 size: 15 residues.

The chain joins TRBV14 to TRBJ2-2; 8 positions agree with TRBD2. There are 20 residues in the CDR3. V shed 1 base, J shed 4 bases, and the junction held 17 bases outside the gene matches. Germline V gene data show CDR1 as SGHDN and CDR2 as FVKESK. The CDR3 DNA follows: TGTGCCAGCAGCCAAGTCCTGGGGCGGGGGGTTCCCCCTCCCACCGGGGAGCTGTTTTTT. Translated: CASSQVLGRGVPPPTGELFF.

The rearrangement uses TRBV6-5 and TRBJ2-7; 9 bases agree with TRBD1. V shed 3 bases, J shed 6 bases, and the junction held 12 bases outside the gene matches. CDR1 MNHEY and CDR2 SVGAGI come from the germline V gene. The CDR3 is 16 residues long. The CDR3 nucleotides are TGTGCCAGCAGTTATTCCAGGACAGGGGAAGTGTCCGAGCAGTACTTC. Amino acids: CASSYSRTGEVSEQYF.

This clone was observed a handful of times. This CDR3 is CASSYRGMNTEAFF. In nucleotides, the CDR3 is TGTGCCAGCAGTTACAGGGGGATGAACACTGAAGCTTTCTTT. The chain couples TRBV2 to TRBJ1-1; the match to TRBD1 covers 8 bases. After removal of 5 bases from V and 0 bases from J, the junction contained 2 bases not matched to a gene. The CDR3 loop spans 14 amino acids. Germline values: CDR1 SNHLY, CDR2 FYNNEI.

The chain employs TRBV27 and TRBJ2-7, with D hard to call. CDR1 is MNHEY and CDR2 is SMNVEV in the germline V gene (reference sequence). The CDR3 sequence is 13 residues long. V was shortened by 0 bases and J by 2 bases, with 5 bases between the two germline ends. The CDR3 is CASSLSGPYEQYF. The CDR3 coding sequence is TGTGCCAGCAGTTTATCGGGTCCCTACGAGCAGTACTTC.

Comments on this clone: At one end, the junction sequence differs from germline, possibly due to a read error. V and J are TRBV11-2 and TRBJ1-4; D not certain. Per the germline V gene, CDR1 is SGHAT and CDR2 is FQNNGV. The CDR3 has 15 amino acids. CDR3 sequence reads: CASSLVGGLTGSVHF. In DNA form, the CDR3 reads TGTGCCAGCAGCTTAGTGGGTGGATTGACGGGGTCTGTCCATTTT.

This chain uses TRBV19 with TRBJ1-5; 8 bases are a match to TRBD1. Germline assignment: CDR1 LNHDA and CDR2 SQIVND (reference sequence). The V segment lost 4 bases and the J segment 3 bases; nucleotides outside the gene matches: 5. This CDR3 is 15 amino acids long. The DNA for the CDR3 is TGTGCCAGTAGTAGAGGTCAGGGGGCCAATCAGCCCCAGCATTTT. This gives the protein CASSRGQGANQPQHF.

The chain combines TRBV18 with TRBJ2-7, with D possibly TRBD2 on 6 matching bases. Trimming shortened V by 3 bases and J by 3 bases, and 15 bases separated the two germline ends. The CDR3 runs 15 residues. The V gene's germline CDR1 is KGHSH and CDR2 LQKENI. CDR3 sequence reads: CASSPFRRGSYEQYF. The CDR3 bases are TGTGCCAGCTCACCCTTTAGACGGGGGAGCTACGAGCAGTACTTC.

The J gene is TRBJ1-2, the V gene TRBV6-1, with D tentatively TRBD1 (5 bases). This CDR3 region has 14 residues. The V and J ends lost 2 bases and 4 bases respectively, with 11 bases between them. CDR1 and CDR2 (germline): MNHNS, SASEGT. DNA for the CDR3: TGTGCCAGCAGTGAAAAGCAGGGAGGCTATGGCTACACCTTC. This sequence encodes CASSEKQGGYGYTF.

The chain has TRBV15 and TRBJ2-7; 9 bases align to TRBD1. Per germline, CDR1 LNHNV and CDR2 YYDKDF (reference sequence). The CDR3 runs 15 residues. V lost 1 base to trimming and J lost 5 bases; unmatched junction nucleotides: 6. The CDR3 reads CATSRASGTGNEQYF. The CDR3 region has the DNA TGTGCCACCAGCAGAGCCTCCGGGACAGGGAACGAGCAGTACTTC.

V is TRBV5-5 and J is TRBJ1-5, with D uncertain. The CDR3 has 13 amino acids. The germline CDR1 and CDR2 sequences are SGHKS and YYEKEE (reference sequence). V dropped 4 bases and J dropped 4 bases, with 9 bases sitting between them. The CDR3 nucleotides read TGTGCCAGCAGCCTCTTTACTAATCAGCCCCAGCATTTT. This gives the protein CASSLFTNQPQHF. The full variable domain, its missing parts supplied by reference TRBV5-5 and TRBJ1-5, is DAGVTQSPTHLIKTRGQQVTLRCSPISGHKSVSWYQQVLGQGPQFIFQYYEKEERGRGNFPDRFSARQFPNYSSELNVNALLLGDSALYLCASSLFTNQPQHFGDGTRLSIL.

J is TRBJ1-1 and V is TRBV7-2, with D possibly matching TRBD1 (5 bases). Germline V CDR1 and CDR2: SGHTA, FQGNSA. Trimming pared 6 bases from V and 8 bases from J, leaving 22 bases between. CDR3 size: 15 residues. CDR3 sequence (DNA): TGTGCCAGCAGTTATTCCGGTGAGGGAGGGGCGGAAGCTTTCTTT. The encoded protein is CASSYSGEGGAEAFF.

The chain joins TRBV12-5 to TRBJ1-1, with a tentative D call TRBD1 (5 bases). The CDR3 contains 13 residues. The V and J ends lost 4 bases and 7 bases respectively, with 13 bases between them. The germline V gene has CDR1 LGHNT and CDR2 FRNRAP. In DNA, the CDR3 is TGTGCTAGTGGTTCAAGTCTCGGGGGTGAAGCTTTCTTT. Translating it yields CASGSSLGGEAFF. Combining the CDR3 with reference TRBV12-5 and TRBJ1-1 gives the whole variable domain DARVTQTPRHKVTEMGQEVTMRCQPILGHNTVFWYRQTMMQGLELLAYFRNRAPLDDSGMPKDRFSAEMPDATLATLKIQPSEPRDSAVYFCASGSSLGGEAFFGQGTRLTVV.

V and J are TRBV10-3 and TRBJ1-4; the D is unclear. In germline, CDR1 is ENHRY, CDR2 SYGVKD. This CDR3 is built from 13 residues. Trimming shortened V by 6 bases and J by 0 bases, and 5 bases separated the two germline ends. The CDR3 reads CAIREPTNEKLFF. The CDR3 nucleotides are TGTGCCATCAGGGAACCAACTAATGAAAAACTGTTTTTT.

The CDR3 is CSVEGWGADGYTF. The CDR3 DNA follows: TGCAGCGTTGAAGGTTGGGGGGCCGATGGCTACACCTTC. The rearrangement joins TRBV29-1 to TRBJ1-2, with D possibly TRBD1 on 6 matching bases. The ends were cut back, 1 base at V and 6 bases at J, with 12 bases in the middle. CDR1 is SQVTM and CDR2 is ANQGSEA in the germline V gene. CDR3 length equals 13 residues.

The chain recombines TRBV5-1 with TRBJ2-3; 10 nucleotides match TRBD2. CDR3 size: 18 residues. With 4 bases clipped from V and 5 bases from J, the junction kept 16 bases outside the gene matches. Germline CDR1 SGHRS, CDR2 YFSETQ. CDR3 protein: CASSARSLAGIGIDTQYF. In DNA form, the CDR3 reads TGCGCCAGCAGCGCGAGGTCACTAGCGGGGATCGGGATAGATACGCAGTATTTT.

The chain is built from TRBV11-2 and TRBJ2-3; D may be TRBD2 (6 bases). CDR3 size: 15 residues. Germline V gene lookup returns CDR1 SGHAT and CDR2 FQNNGV. Trimming stripped 3 bases from V and 2 bases from J, with 12 bases between. DNA of the CDR3: TGTGCCAGCAGCTTTCTCCGGGGGACCACAGATACGCAGTATTTT. This translates into CASSFLRGTTDTQYF. The entire variable domain, with the rest obtained from reference TRBV11-2 and TRBJ2-3, is as follows: EAGVAQSPRYKIIEKRQSVAFWCNPISGHATLYWYQQILGQGPKLLIQFQNNGVVDDSQLPKDRFSAERLKGVDSTLKIQPAKLEDSAVYLCASSFLRGTTDTQYFGPGTRLTVL.

The gene calls are TRBV6-2 or TRBV6-3 and TRBJ2-7; D remains ambiguous. Germline V gives CDR1 MNHEY, CDR2 SVGEGT. With 4 bases removed from V and 11 bases from J, the gap between germline ends came to 15 bases. The CDR3 is made up of 12 amino acids. The CDR3 is CASSSGSRGEYF. In DNA, the CDR3 is TGTGCCAGCAGTTCAGGATCCCGAGGCGAGTACTTC.

V and J are TRBV11-2 and TRBJ2-5; TRBD1 aligns across 7 bases. The germline V gene encodes CDR1 SGHAT and CDR2 FQNNGV. Unmatched junction bases numbered 10, after V lost 4 bases and J lost 5 bases. This CDR3 spans 15 amino acids. CDR3 sequence reads: CASSSSRTGSETQYF. CDR3 coding DNA: TGTGCCAGCAGCTCATCCCGGACAGGTTCGGAGACCCAGTACTTC.

This clone has just one count. V and J are TRBV11-2 and TRBJ1-3, with D tentatively TRBD1 (5 bases). This CDR3 region has 17 residues. Trimming removed 1 base from V and 0 bases from J, with 13 bases in between. CDR1 SGHAT and CDR2 FQNNGV come from the germline V gene. In DNA form, the CDR3 reads TGTGCCAGCAGCTTAGGACAGCGGCCGAGCTCTGGAAACACCATATATTTT. Translating gives CASSLGQRPSSGNTIYF.

This chain connects TRBV7-8 to TRBJ1-5, with D hard to call. The ends were cut back, 5 bases at V and 12 bases at J, with 14 bases in the middle. The CDR3 is 12 amino acids. Germline V gene data show CDR1 as SGHVS and CDR2 as FQNEAQ. CDR3: CASSPNLELQHF. In nucleotides, the CDR3 is TGTGCCAGCAGCCCGAACCTAGAACTCCAGCATTTT. The full variable domain, in which reference TRBV7-8 and TRBJ1-5 provide the parts outside the CDR3, is GAGVSQSPRYKVAKRGQDVALRCDPISGHVSLFWYQQALGQGPEFLTYFQNEAQLDKSGLPSDRFFAERPEGSVSTLKIQRTQQEDSAVYLCASSPNLELQHFGDGTRLSIL.

This clone was seen only a few times. The DNA for the CDR3 is TGTGCCAGCAGTTACCGGACGGGGTCCTACGAGCAGTACTTC. As protein: CASSYRTGSYEQYF. The chain joins TRBV27 to TRBJ2-7; D may be TRBD2 (5 bases). The V gene's germline CDR1 is MNHEY and CDR2 SMNVEV (reference sequence). This CDR3 is built from 14 residues. V dropped 4 bases and J dropped 1 base, with 11 bases sitting between them.